The rows below give T cell receptor beta chains drawn from one sample of a study of blood T cell repertoires in COVID-19. Here immunoSEQ multiplex PCR was the method, and the copy in TCRdb shows in-frame clones only, minus some. The data hold 70,000 or so clones, with about 69% observed a single time. The sample was peripheral blood. These receptors all come from a man in his 70s with acute or convalescent COVID-19. The CDR3 runs from the conserved cysteine through the conserved F or W. The order of the fields is J gene, D gene, CDR3 length, V gene, CDR3 protein. The D gene is left open where the match is weak.

j_gene: TRBJ1-2; d_gene: NA; len: 15; v_gene: TRBV6-5; CDR3aa: CASIAGGQRGYGYTF
j_gene: TRBJ2-7; d_gene: NA; len: 14; v_gene: TRBV28; CDR3aa: CASSWQGLLYEQYF
j_gene: TRBJ2-7; d_gene: TRBD2; len: 14; v_gene: TRBV4-1; CDR3aa: CASSQGTSAYEQYF
j_gene: TRBJ2-4; d_gene: NA; len: 15; v_gene: TRBV3-1/TRBV3-2; CDR3aa: CASRQPRGSKNIQYF
j_gene: TRBJ2-5; d_gene: NA; len: 14; v_gene: TRBV25-1; CDR3aa: CASSAREGGETQYF
j_gene: TRBJ2-5; d_gene: TRBD1; len: 14; v_gene: TRBV5-1; CDR3aa: CASSPGTGGETQYF
j_gene: TRBJ2-3; d_gene: TRBD2; len: 17; v_gene: TRBV3-1/TRBV3-2; CDR3aa: CASSHGSGRIQTDTQYF
j_gene: TRBJ2-7; d_gene: TRBD1; len: 14; v_gene: TRBV10-3; CDR3aa: CAISVDRGNGEQYF
j_gene: TRBJ1-6; d_gene: NA; len: 16; v_gene: TRBV5-4; CDR3aa: CASSPPASQGNSPLHF
j_gene: TRBJ2-1; d_gene: NA; len: 12; v_gene: TRBV3-1/TRBV3-2; CDR3aa: CASSPYGPVQFF
j_gene: TRBJ1-1; d_gene: TRBD1; len: 14; v_gene: TRBV19; CDR3aa: CASRKTGVGTEAFF
j_gene: TRBJ2-1; d_gene: TRBD2; len: 17; v_gene: TRBV19; CDR3aa: CASSSYPTSGRSDEQFF
j_gene: TRBJ2-7; d_gene: NA; len: 14; v_gene: TRBV27; CDR3aa: CASSWTDPSYEQYF
j_gene: TRBJ2-5; d_gene: TRBD2; len: 14; v_gene: TRBV5-4; CDR3aa: CASSRTSGSETQYF
j_gene: TRBJ2-7; d_gene: TRBD2; len: 15; v_gene: TRBV3-1/TRBV3-2; CDR3aa: CASSSTSGVPYEQYF
j_gene: TRBJ1-5; d_gene: NA; len: 15; v_gene: TRBV18; CDR3aa: CASSPPGGGDQPQHF
j_gene: TRBJ2-5; d_gene: NA; len: 13; v_gene: TRBV2; CDR3aa: CASSENRQETQYF
j_gene: TRBJ2-1; d_gene: TRBD2; len: 17; v_gene: TRBV3-1/TRBV3-2; CDR3aa: CASSQVLSSGSHNEQFF
j_gene: TRBJ2-7; d_gene: NA; len: 11; v_gene: TRBV7-8; CDR3aa: CASSTGYEQYF
j_gene: TRBJ1-3; d_gene: NA; len: 14; v_gene: TRBV29-1; CDR3aa: CSVSRTPRVDTIYF
j_gene: TRBJ2-3; d_gene: NA; len: 16; v_gene: TRBV5-1; CDR3aa: CASSLATAGRTDTQYF
j_gene: TRBJ2-3; d_gene: TRBD2; len: 15; v_gene: TRBV4-2; CDR3aa: CASSQGAAGGDTQYF
j_gene: TRBJ2-1; d_gene: TRBD1; len: 15; v_gene: TRBV28; CDR3aa: CASRYSGTGYNEQFF
j_gene: TRBJ2-1; d_gene: TRBD2; len: 16; v_gene: TRBV28; CDR3aa: CASSPHPGGPNNEQFF
j_gene: TRBJ2-3; d_gene: TRBD1; len: 19; v_gene: TRBV7-6; CDR3aa: CASSFPRDRGQGGTDTQYF
j_gene: TRBJ2-1; d_gene: NA; len: 14; v_gene: TRBV12-5; CDR3aa: CASGLLGVNNEQFF
j_gene: TRBJ1-2; d_gene: NA; len: 16; v_gene: TRBV18; CDR3aa: CASSPNSRQGGDGYTF
j_gene: TRBJ2-7; d_gene: TRBD1; len: 15; v_gene: TRBV7-9; CDR3aa: CASSPPGQGGHTQYF
j_gene: TRBJ1-2; d_gene: NA; len: 10; v_gene: TRBV6-5; CDR3aa: CASSLVSYTF
j_gene: TRBJ2-2; d_gene: TRBD2; len: 16; v_gene: TRBV28; CDR3aa: CASNPSSGIITGELFF
j_gene: TRBJ1-6; d_gene: NA; len: 14; v_gene: TRBV6-5; CDR3aa: CASSQAGLAVPLHF
j_gene: TRBJ2-1; d_gene: NA; len: 16; v_gene: TRBV19; CDR3aa: CASTTDRGGVYNEQFF
j_gene: TRBJ2-7; d_gene: NA; len: 14; v_gene: TRBV2; CDR3aa: CASSAQGRTDEQYF
j_gene: TRBJ2-7; d_gene: TRBD1; len: 15; v_gene: TRBV2; CDR3aa: CASSGQGKGSYEQYF
j_gene: TRBJ2-7; d_gene: TRBD2; len: 18; v_gene: TRBV4-2; CDR3aa: CASSQAASGGGSYYEQYF
j_gene: TRBJ2-1; d_gene: NA; len: 12; v_gene: TRBV2; CDR3aa: CASSADSNEQFF
j_gene: TRBJ2-3; d_gene: NA; len: 14; v_gene: TRBV27; CDR3aa: CASSLSLMTDTQYF
j_gene: TRBJ1-2; d_gene: NA; len: 17; v_gene: TRBV4-1; CDR3aa: CASSQGVLAGFNYGYTF
j_gene: TRBJ2-1; d_gene: TRBD2; len: 16; v_gene: TRBV19; CDR3aa: CASSSRTPAGYNEQFF
j_gene: TRBJ2-2; d_gene: TRBD2; len: 19; v_gene: TRBV9; CDR3aa: CASSVGPPGLAAGAGELFF
j_gene: TRBJ2-1; d_gene: NA; len: 17; v_gene: TRBV5-1; CDR3aa: CASSLPLSGSSYNEQFF
j_gene: TRBJ2-1; d_gene: NA; len: 15; v_gene: TRBV27; CDR3aa: CASSPGLPSYNEQFF
j_gene: TRBJ2-3; d_gene: NA; len: 15; v_gene: TRBV19; CDR3aa: CASSSPRRAVDTQYF
j_gene: TRBJ2-7; d_gene: NA; len: 13; v_gene: TRBV15; CDR3aa: CATSRDNSYEQYF
j_gene: TRBJ2-7; d_gene: NA; len: 12; v_gene: TRBV18; CDR3aa: CASSPGGYEQYF